The rows below give T cell receptor beta chains drawn from one sample of a study of T cell changes during pregnancy in multiple sclerosis. Profiling relied on immunoSEQ multiplex PCR, and the TCRdb table lists in-frame clones only, not all of them. The sample includes approximately 30,000 clones, roughly 89% of them seen just once. The source material was CD8+ T cells from peripheral blood mononuclear cells, sampled before pregnancy. Receptor source: a female donor with multiple sclerosis, enrolled in a pregnancy study. Both conserved end residues are part of each CDR3. A D gene is named only where the DNA matches it firmly. Only part of the rows carry a size: once, few, many, or a class if the clone is expanded.

d_gene	j_gene	abundance	v_gene	CDR3nt	CDR3aa
TRBD2	TRBJ2-3	-	TRBV19	TGTGCCAGTAGTATCGTGGCGGGAGGGCGAGATACGCAGTATTTT	CASSIVAGGRDTQYF
TRBD2	TRBJ2-3	-	TRBV7-3	TGTGCCAGCAGCCCAACTAGCGGGGGGGCCCCAGATACGCAGTATTTT	CASSPTSGGAPDTQYF
-	TRBJ2-1	-	TRBV7-2	TGTGCCAGCCGCGCTTCCTCCTACAATGAGCAGTTCTTC	CASRASSYNEQFF
TRBD2	TRBJ2-1	-	TRBV5-1	TGCGCCAGCAGCTTGGCGGGGACTAGCGGGACTGAGCAGTTCTTC	CASSLAGTSGTEQFF
-	TRBJ1-1	-	TRBV5-5	TGTGCCAGCAGCTTGGTTAACCAAAACGGGAACACTGAAGCTTTCTTT	CASSLVNQNGNTEAFF
TRBD1	TRBJ1-1	-	TRBV5-4	TGTGCCAGCAGCTTTTGGACAGGCAAATCTACCCAAGCTTTCTTT	CASSFWTGKSTQAFF
-	TRBJ2-1	-	TRBV20-1	TGCAGTGCTACAAACTACAATGAGCAGTTCTTC	CSATNYNEQFF
-	TRBJ1-2	-	TRBV5-6	TGTGCCAGCAGCCCCGACACCGCTTGGAATGGCTACACCTTC	CASSPDTAWNGYTF
TRBD1	TRBJ1-1	-	TRBV5-6	TGTGCCAGCAGCCCCGGACAGGGAGAAGCTTTCTTT	CASSPGQGEAFF
-	TRBJ2-1	-	TRBV27	TGTGCCAGCAGTTTATGGCAGAACTACAATGAGCAGTTCTTC	CASSLWQNYNEQFF
-	TRBJ2-2	-	TRBV10-3	TGTGCCATCAGCCGGAGGGCTGTGACCGGGGAGCTGTTTTTT	CAISRRAVTGELFF
-	TRBJ1-3	-	TRBV28	TGTGCCAGCAGTTTCGTCGGAAACACCATATATTTT	CASSFVGNTIYF
-	TRBJ2-1	-	TRBV7-9	TGTGCCAGCAGCCCGTGGGGCGCAGACAATGAGCAGTTCTTC	CASSPWGADNEQFF
TRBD1	TRBJ2-7	-	TRBV7-9	TGTGCCAGCAGCCCATCCGGGACAGGGGGCTACGAGCAGTACTTC	CASSPSGTGGYEQYF
-	TRBJ2-1	-	TRBV2	TGTGCCAGCACCCTGTACAATGAGCAGTTCTTC	CASTLYNEQFF
-	TRBJ2-1	-	TRBV9	TGTGCCAGCAGCGTAGGGGTAGGGGGAGATGAGCAGTTCTTC	CASSVGVGGDEQFF
-	TRBJ2-7	-	TRBV7-9	TGTGCCAGCAGCTTCCCTAATTCCTACGAGCAGTACTTC	CASSFPNSYEQYF
-	TRBJ2-6	-	TRBV6-4	TGTGCCAGCAGTGAACTAGGGGGTTCCGCCTCTGGGGCCAACGTCCTGACTTTC	CASSELGGSASGANVLTF
TRBD2	TRBJ2-3	once	TRBV11-3	TGTGCCAGCAGCTTGAAGCGGGAGGGCACAGATACGCAGTATTTT	CASSLKREGTDTQYF
-	TRBJ2-3	-	TRBV27	TGTGCCAGCAGTCGGATTCACTCGGATAGCGGCACAGATACGCAGTATTTT	CASSRIHSDSGTDTQYF
-	TRBJ2-2	-	TRBV19	TGTGCCAGTAGTGCGGAAGGGGTGGGTCCAACCGGGGAGCTGTTTTTT	CASSAEGVGPTGELFF
-	TRBJ2-1	-	TRBV7-9	TGTGCCAGCAGCTGGGTCCAGGGATTGTTGGATGAGCAGTTCTTC	CASSWVQGLLDEQFF
TRBD2	TRBJ2-3	-	TRBV11-3	TGTGCCAGCAGCTCCCGACTAGCGGGGAGTTACACAGATACGCAGTATTTT	CASSSRLAGSYTDTQYF
-	TRBJ1-1	-	TRBV5-4	TGTGCCAGCAGCCTAGCTACGGGGGGAGATACTGAAGCTTTCTTT	CASSLATGGDTEAFF
TRBD1	TRBJ2-2	many	TRBV6-1	TGTGCCAGCAGGACAGGGGACACCGGGGAGCTGTTTTTT	CASRTGDTGELFF
TRBD1	TRBJ2-7	few	TRBV15	TGTGCCATTCAACCTCGACAGGGGCACGAGCAGTACTTC	CAIQPRQGHEQYF
-	TRBJ1-6	-	TRBV6-6	TGTGCCAGCCTAGCGGGCGTAGGTAATTCACCCCTCCACTTT	CASLAGVGNSPLHF
TRBD2	TRBJ2-1	-	TRBV6-4	TGTGCCAGCAGTGACCCCGCCGGGGGGATCCACAATGAGCAGTTCTTC	CASSDPAGGIHNEQFF
TRBD1	TRBJ1-1	medium-sized	TRBV29-1	TGCAGCTTTAGGACAGGGGAAGGCACTGAAGCTTTCTTT	CSFRTGEGTEAFF
-	TRBJ1-6	-	TRBV11-3	TGTGCCAGCAGCTTAGATCGGGTGGCGCAGGGCGTTAATTCACCCCTCCACTTT	CASSLDRVAQGVNSPLHF
-	TRBJ2-2	-	TRBV6-5	TGTGCCAGCAGTTACTCGGAGACCGGGGAGCTGTTTTTT	CASSYSETGELFF
-	TRBJ2-1	-	TRBV28	TGTGCCAGCAGTTCGATCGGGGGTTTCAGCCCCAATGAGCAGTTCTTC	CASSSIGGFSPNEQFF
TRBD2	TRBJ2-1	-	TRBV15	TGTGCCACCAGCAGAGGAATAGCGGGGGGCCGCGATGAGCAGTTCTTC	CATSRGIAGGRDEQFF
TRBD2	TRBJ2-1	-	TRBV19	TGTGCCAGTAGTATTAGCGGGGGGGTCTCCTACAATGAGCAGTTCTTC	CASSISGGVSYNEQFF
TRBD2	TRBJ2-3	-	TRBV30	TGTGCCTGGAGGACTAGCGGGGAAACAGATACGCAGTATTTT	CAWRTSGETDTQYF
-	TRBJ1-4	once	TRBV7-9	TGTGCCAGCAGCTTACAACAGGGCGGCATTAAACGACTGTTTTTT	CASSLQQGGIKRLFF
TRBD2	TRBJ2-2	-	TRBV7-8	TGTGCCAGCAGCTTAGAACTAGCGGGGATGATAAACACCGGGGAGCTGTTTTTT	CASSLELAGMINTGELFF
-	TRBJ2-7	few	TRBV19	TGTGCCAGTAGTATAGACGGCTACGAGCAGTACTTC	CASSIDGYEQYF
-	TRBJ2-7	-	TRBV30	TGTGCCTGGGCTTGGGGCAGCTCCTACGAGCAGTACTTC	CAWAWGSSYEQYF
-	TRBJ2-1	-	TRBV9	TGTGCCAGCAGCGTAGGAGGCCCCCCCCACAATGAGCAGTTCTTC	CASSVGGPPHNEQFF
TRBD1	TRBJ2-5	once	TRBV30	TGTGCCTGGGGGGTGGGGACAGGGAAAGAGACCCAGTACTTC	CAWGVGTGKETQYF
-	TRBJ2-7	-	TRBV6-6	TGTGCCAGCAGTTCCTCCTCCTTCGTTACCTACGAGCAGTACTTC	CASSSSSFVTYEQYF
-	TRBJ2-5	-	TRBV6-4	TGTGCCAGCAGTGAAGGTGGCGGGACCAAAGAGACCCAGTACTTC	CASSEGGGTKETQYF
TRBD2	TRBJ2-1	-	TRBV27	TGTGCCAGCAGTTTGACAGCGGGAATATACAATGAGCAGTTCTTC	CASSLTAGIYNEQFF
-	TRBJ1-3	-	TRBV13	TGTGCCAGCAGCTTAGGGGTAGCTGGAAACACCATATATTTT	CASSLGVAGNTIYF
TRBD2	TRBJ2-3	few	TRBV7-3	TGTGCCAGCAGCTTGGGACTAGCGGGGGGGCCCGATACGCAGTATTTT	CASSLGLAGGPDTQYF
-	TRBJ1-3	once	TRBV19	TGTGCCAGTCACCACCTCGGCGACAGATTCTCTGGAAACACCATATATTTT	CASHHLGDRFSGNTIYF
-	TRBJ1-4	-	TRBV6-6	TGTGCCAGCAGTTACTCGAACCCCGAGGCTGAAAAACTGTTTTTT	CASSYSNPEAEKLFF
-	TRBJ1-1	few	TRBV4-1	TGCGCCAGCAGCCAAGTAGGCTCTAGGACTGAAGCTTTCTTT	CASSQVGSRTEAFF
TRBD1	TRBJ1-1	-	TRBV27	TGTGCCAGCAGGCCGACAGGGATGAACACTGAAGCTTTCTTT	CASRPTGMNTEAFF
-	TRBJ1-2	-	TRBV9	TGTGCCAGCAGCGAAACGACAGGCACCTATGGCTACACCTTC	CASSETTGTYGYTF
TRBD2	TRBJ2-1	-	TRBV4-1	TGCGCCAGCAGCCAAGCAGCTAGCGGGTACAATGAGCAGTTCTTC	CASSQAASGYNEQFF
-	TRBJ2-7	-	TRBV19	TGTGCCAGTAGTGACGGACAGTCAGCCTACGAGCAGTACTTC	CASSDGQSAYEQYF
TRBD2	TRBJ2-3	-	TRBV9	TGTGCCAGCAGCGTACTAGCGGGAGCAGATACGCAGTATTTT	CASSVLAGADTQYF
-	TRBJ1-3	once	TRBV6-5	TGTGCCAGCAGTTACTCGATCAGCTCTGGAAACACCATATATTTT	CASSYSISSGNTIYF
-	TRBJ2-2	-	TRBV27	TGTGCCAGCAGTTTATTCTACACCGGGGAGCTGTTTTTT	CASSLFYTGELFF
TRBD2	TRBJ2-3	-	TRBV5-4	TGTGCCAGCAGCTTGGGACCACTAGCGGGAGTCGGAGATACGCAGTATTTT	CASSLGPLAGVGDTQYF
TRBD1	TRBJ1-5	once	TRBV27	TGTGCCAGCAGTTTAAAAGGCCCGGGGCAGGGGGTAGATAGCAATCAGCCCCAGCATTTT	CASSLKGPGQGVDSNQPQHF
-	TRBJ2-1	-	TRBV4-1	TGCGCCAGCAGCTCAGGGGTTGAGCAGTTCTTC	CASSSGVEQFF